A single sample is the source of the 19 T cell receptor beta chains below, sequenced in a study of blood T cell repertoires in COVID-19. Generated by immunoSEQ multiplex PCR, the TCRdb table keeps only in-frame clones and is missing some. The data contain roughly 500,000 clones, approximately 92% of them singletons. Sequencing used peripheral blood. These receptor sequences come from a man between 18 and 35 years old with COVID-19, enrolled during active disease.

This chain joins TRBV2 and TRBJ1-4; 7 nucleotides agree with TRBD1. V shed 6 bases and J 8 bases; nucleotides not matched to a gene: 9. Germline CDR1 SNHLY, CDR2 FYNNEI. The CDR3 has 14 residues. CDR3 sequence (DNA): TGTGCCAGCAGGACCGGGACAGAGTCGGAAAAACTGTTTTTT. Translation: CASRTGTESEKLFF.

This chain joins TRBV21-1 and TRBJ2-1; TRBD1 is taken as the D call from the table, unchecked against the DNA. TRBV21-1 is classified as a pseudogene. The CDR3 is made up of 19 amino acids. The CDR3 spells CASSKEVSGPGQGVQEQFF. In DNA, the CDR3 is TGTGCCAGCAGCAAAGAGGTTTCGGGCCCGGGACAGGGGGTACAGGAGCAGTTCTTC.

This clone was observed a handful of times. The genes are TRBV6-5 and TRBJ1-6; the match to TRBD1 covers 8 bases. V dropped 5 bases and J dropped 11; count of bases not matched to a gene: 2. CDR1 is MNHEY and CDR2 is SVGAGI in the germline V gene. CDR3 size: 12 residues. In DNA form, the CDR3 reads TGTGCCAGCAGTCCACAGGGGGCACCCCTCCACTTT. Translation gives CASSPQGAPLHF.

The chain joins TRBV7-3 to TRBJ2-1; the match to TRBD2 covers 8 bases. Germline CDR1 reads SGHTA; CDR2 reads FQGTGA. J gave up 7 bases and V 1 base, and 9 bases lay outside the gene matches. The CDR3 covers 16 residues. CDR3 nucleotide sequence: TGTGCCAGCAGCTTAATGAGTGGTGCTAGCGGGAATGAGCAGTTCTTC. This codes for CASSLMSGASGNEQFF.

This clone showed up just a few times. J is TRBJ2-4 and V is TRBV9; D gene uncertain. V lost 0 bases to trimming and J lost 13 bases, with 14 bases between them. CDR3 length: 13 amino acids. Germline V lookup: CDR1 SGDLS, CDR2 YYNGEE. CDR3 region: CASSVGPEAEQYF. The CDR3 bases are TGTGCCAGCAGCGTAGGCCCCGAGGCGGAACAGTACTTC.

V gene TRBV3-1 (or the pseudogene TRBV3-2) combines with J gene TRBJ1-3, with 8 bases fitting TRBD1. The V gene's germline CDR1 is LGHDT and CDR2 YNNKEL (reference sequence). This CDR3 has 14 amino acids. Unmatched junction bases numbered 4, after V lost 6 bases and J lost 3 bases. CDR3 coding DNA: TGTGCCAGCAGGCTGACAGGGGTTGGAAACACCATATATTTT. Translating gives CASRLTGVGNTIYF.

The chain is built from TRBV19 and TRBJ2-3; 7 bases are a match to TRBD2. In germline, CDR1 is LNHDA, CDR2 SQIVND (reference sequence). V was pared by 6 bases and J by 6 bases, with 6 bases of the junction left unmatched. The CDR3 has 13 residues. Written as DNA, the CDR3 is TGTGCCAGTAGCTCGTGGGGGGGGGATACGCAGTATTTT. Translating gives CASSSWGGDTQYF.

The chain joins TRBV10-3 to TRBJ2-3; a possible D gene is TRBD2 (5 bases). The CDR3 contains 14 residues. CDR1 and CDR2 (germline): ENHRY, SYGVKD. The V end lost 8 bases, the J end lost 2 bases, and 14 bases lay between the germline ends. The CDR3: CAIRPGEITDTQYF. The CDR3 DNA follows: TGTGCCATCCGTCCCGGGGAAATCACAGATACGCAGTATTTT.

As for this clone: At one end the junction does not follow the germline gene, possibly because of a read error. The V call is TRBV2, the J call TRBJ1-1; 11 bases fit TRBD1. This CDR3 has 13 residues. Germline values: CDR1 SNHLY, CDR2 FYNNEI. In DNA, the CDR3 is TGTGCCGGCAGAGGACAGGGGGCCACTGAAGCTTTCTTT. Translation gives CAGRGQGATEAFF.

The genes are TRBV10-1 and TRBJ2-5; a weak D match, TRBD1 (6 bases). Trimming stripped 6 bases from V and 0 bases from J, with 11 bases between. This CDR3 comprises 14 residues. Germline lookup yields CDR1 WNHNN and CDR2 SYGVQD (reference sequence). The CDR3 sequence: CASRPDRNQETQYF. In DNA form, the CDR3 reads TGCGCCAGCAGACCGGACAGAAACCAAGAGACCCAGTACTTC.

This chain joins TRBV6-2 or TRBV6-3 and TRBJ1-2; D gene unclear. This CDR3 spans 14 amino acids. V lost 6 bases and J 5 bases, leaving 16 bases between the germline ends. Germline-derived CDR1 and CDR2 are MNHEY and SVGEGT. The CDR3 protein is CASSSGGALYGYTF. For the CDR3, the DNA is TGTGCCAGCAGCTCCGGAGGCGCGCTATATGGCTACACCTTC.

This clone was counted once. The V and J genes are TRBV12-3 or TRBV12-4 and TRBJ1-1; possibly TRBD1 for D (6 bases). The CDR3 covers 12 residues. V gave up 10 bases and J gave up 4 bases, with 13 bases separating them. CDR3 sequence: CATRGGGTEAFF. CDR3 sequence (DNA): TGTGCCACTCGTGGGGGCGGCACTGAAGCTTTCTTT.

This chain uses TRBV12-3 or TRBV12-4 with TRBJ2-3; no clear D. Trimming took 2 bases from V and 4 from J, leaving 7 bases between them. CDR3 length equals 13 residues. CDR3 sequence reads: CASSLQVSDTQYF. The CDR3 DNA sequence: TGTGCCAGCAGTTTACAGGTGTCAGATACGCAGTATTTT.

CDR3 nucleotide sequence: TGTGCCAGCAGTGAACCGACACGGGGGTCACAAAAACTGTTTTTT. Encoded protein: CASSEPTRGSQKLFF. The J gene is TRBJ1-4, the V gene TRBV6-1; weak D call: TRBD1 (5 bases). Germline CDR1 is MNHNS and CDR2 is SASEGT. V lost 2 bases, J lost 9 bases, and 16 bases lay in between. The CDR3 is 15 amino acids.

In DNA, the CDR3 is TGTGCCAGCAGTGCAGGGACTAGCGGGACCGGAGAGACCCAGTACTTC. Translated, it gives CASSAGTSGTGETQYF. This rearrangement joins TRBV27 to TRBJ2-5; TRBD2 aligns across 13 bases. The CDR3 is made up of 16 amino acids. V trimming: 5 bases; J trimming: 4 bases; junction bases outside the gene matches: 7. Germline V gives CDR1 MNHEY, CDR2 SMNVEV (reference sequence).

This rearrangement joins TRBV11-2 to TRBJ2-5; 9 bases match TRBD2. V trimming: 0 bases; J trimming: 6 bases; junction bases outside the gene matches: 8. This CDR3 comprises 16 residues. Germline CDR1 reads SGHAT; CDR2 reads FQNNGV. The CDR3 nucleotides read TGTGCCAGCAGCTTAGAGACGACTAGCGGTGGAAAGACCCAGTACTTC. Its protein is CASSLETTSGGKTQYF.

The J gene is TRBJ1-1, the V gene TRBV3-1 (or the pseudogene TRBV3-2); D uncertain. The germline V gene has CDR1 LGHDT and CDR2 YNNKEL (reference sequence). The V end lost 0 bases, the J end lost 5 bases, and 13 bases lay between the germline ends. The CDR3 loop spans 15 amino acids. The CDR3 loop is CASSQDATGRTEAFF. The CDR3 region has the DNA TGTGCCAGCAGCCAAGATGCCACGGGGAGAACTGAAGCTTTCTTT.

The gene calls are TRBV12-3 or TRBV12-4 and TRBJ1-1; D might be TRBD1 (6 bases). Trimming removed 6 bases at V and 5 bases at J, with 13 bases between. The CDR3 has 13 amino acids. Here the CDR3 reads CASSSGVRTEAFF. The CDR3 DNA reads as TGTGCCAGCAGCTCAGGGGTGAGGACTGAAGCTTTCTTT.

This sequence joins TRBV6-1 and TRBJ2-5; TRBD1 agrees at 7 bases. V lost 2 bases, J lost 2 bases, and 2 bases stayed unmatched. The CDR3 is made up of 14 amino acids. Germline CDR1 is MNHNS and CDR2 is SASEGT. The CDR3 is CASSEWGQQETQYF. CDR3 DNA: TGTGCCAGCAGTGAATGGGGACAGCAAGAGACCCAGTACTTC.